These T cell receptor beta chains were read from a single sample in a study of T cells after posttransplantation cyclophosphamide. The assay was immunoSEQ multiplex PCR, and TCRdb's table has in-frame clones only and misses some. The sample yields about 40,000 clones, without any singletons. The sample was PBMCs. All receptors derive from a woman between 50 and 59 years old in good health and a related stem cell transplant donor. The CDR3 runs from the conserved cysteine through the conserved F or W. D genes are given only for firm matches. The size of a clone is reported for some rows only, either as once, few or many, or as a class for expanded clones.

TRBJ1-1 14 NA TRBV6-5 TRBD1 CASRVPGQATEAFF TGTGCCAGCAGGGTCCCGGGACAGGCCACTGAAGCTTTCTTT
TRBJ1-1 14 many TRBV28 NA CASSLFFWNTEAFF TGTGCCAGCAGTTTATTTTTCTGGAACACTGAAGCTTTCTTT
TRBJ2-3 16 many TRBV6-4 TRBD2 CASSSLAGDTTDTQYF TGTGCCAGCAGTTCTCTAGCGGGGGATACCACAGATACGCAGTATTTT
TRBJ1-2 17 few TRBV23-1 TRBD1 CASSPRGRGKREDGYTF TGCGCCAGCAGTCCCCGGGGCAGGGGGAAAAGGGAAGATGGCTACACCTTC
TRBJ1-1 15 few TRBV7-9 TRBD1 CASSFAGQYGTEAFF TGTGCCAGCAGCTTCGCGGGACAGTATGGGACTGAAGCTTTCTTT
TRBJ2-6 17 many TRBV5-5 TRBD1 CASSLGTGSSGANVLTF TGTGCCAGCAGCTTGGGGACAGGGAGCTCCGGGGCCAACGTCCTGACTTTC
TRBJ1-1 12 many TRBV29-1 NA CSVEGVNTEAFF TGCAGCGTTGAAGGAGTGAACACTGAAGCTTTCTTT
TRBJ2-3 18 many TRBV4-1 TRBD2 CASSLLGLAGSNTDTQYF TGCGCCAGCAGCCTCCTCGGACTAGCGGGGAGCAACACAGATACGCAGTATTTT
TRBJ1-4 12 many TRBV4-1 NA CASLRVYEKLFF TGCGCCAGCCTCCGGGTGTATGAAAAACTGTTTTTT
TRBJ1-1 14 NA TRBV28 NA CASSFGRGNTEAFF TGTGCCAGCAGTTTTGGCAGGGGAAACACTGAAGCTTTCTTT
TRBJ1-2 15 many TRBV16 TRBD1 CASSPNRGDWGGYTF TGTGCCAGCAGTCCGAACAGGGGCGATTGGGGTGGCTACACCTTC
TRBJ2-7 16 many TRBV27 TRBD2 CASSLSGWRGAREQYF TGTGCCAGCAGTTTATCGGGGTGGCGGGGGGCGCGCGAGCAGTACTTC
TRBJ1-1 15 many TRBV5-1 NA CASSPTVLKGTEAFF TGCGCCAGCAGTCCGACAGTATTGAAGGGCACTGAAGCTTTCTTT
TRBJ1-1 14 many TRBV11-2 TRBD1 CASSPDRARAEAFF TGTGCCAGCAGCCCAGACAGGGCCAGGGCTGAAGCTTTCTTT
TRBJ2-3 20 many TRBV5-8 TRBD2 CASSLGTSGAVFRGTDTQYF TGTGCCAGCAGCTTGGGGACTAGCGGGGCGGTCTTCCGGGGCACAGATACGCAGTATTTT
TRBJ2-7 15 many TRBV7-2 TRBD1 CASSDSGQPTYEQYF TGTGCCAGCAGCGACTCGGGACAGCCTACCTACGAGCAGTACTTC
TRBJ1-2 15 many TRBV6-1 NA CASSAGRTRDLGYTF TGTGCCAGCAGTGCCGGGAGGACAAGGGATTTAGGCTACACCTTC
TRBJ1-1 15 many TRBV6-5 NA CASSYSGRLNTEAFF TGTGCCAGCAGTTACTCGGGCAGACTGAACACTGAAGCTTTCTTT
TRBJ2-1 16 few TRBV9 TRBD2 CASSVRPSGGWNEQFF TGTGCCAGCAGCGTACGTCCCAGCGGGGGGTGGAATGAGCAGTTCTTC
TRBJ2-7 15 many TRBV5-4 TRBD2 CASSNSGGVTYEQYF TGTGCCAGCAGCAATAGCGGGGGGGTTACCTACGAGCAGTACTTC
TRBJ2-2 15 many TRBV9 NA CASSAPLVNTGELFF TGTGCCAGCAGCGCCCCACTAGTGAACACCGGGGAGCTGTTTTTT
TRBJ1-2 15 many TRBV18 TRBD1 CASSPPMDRENGYTF TGTGCCAGCTCACCCCCGATGGACAGGGAAAACGGCTACACCTTC
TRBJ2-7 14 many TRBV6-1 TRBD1 CASRPYTGGDEQYF TGTGCCAGCAGACCCTATACAGGGGGCGACGAGCAGTACTTC
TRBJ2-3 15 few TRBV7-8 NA CASSLGARGIDTQYF TGTGCCAGCAGCTTAGGAGCCAGGGGCATAGATACGCAGTATTTT
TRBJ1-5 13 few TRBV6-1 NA CAIKTDSNQPQHF TGTGCCATCAAGACAGACAGCAATCAGCCCCAGCATTTT
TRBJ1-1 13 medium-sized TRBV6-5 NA CASSQQGSTEAFF TGTGCCAGCAGTCAACAGGGAAGTACTGAAGCTTTCTTT
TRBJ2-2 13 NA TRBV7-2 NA CASSPRGTGELFF TGTGCCAGCAGCCCCAGGGGCACCGGGGAGCTGTTTTTT
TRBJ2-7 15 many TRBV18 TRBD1 CASSPQDRSPREQYF TGTGCCAGCTCACCACAGGACAGGTCCCCTCGCGAGCAGTACTTC
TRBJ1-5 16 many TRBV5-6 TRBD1 CASSLNQDRDNQPQHF TGTGCCAGCAGCTTAAATCAGGACAGGGACAATCAGCCCCAGCATTTT
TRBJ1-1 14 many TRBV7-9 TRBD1 CASSLAHRGTEAFF TGTGCCAGCAGCTTAGCGCACAGGGGCACTGAAGCTTTCTTT
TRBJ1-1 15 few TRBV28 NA CASSRTLGRNTEAFF TGTGCCAGCAGTCGGACCTTAGGGAGGAACACTGAAGCTTTCTTT
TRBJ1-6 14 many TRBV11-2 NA CASSLVAGDSPLHF TGTGCCAGCAGCTTAGTGGCAGGTGATTCACCCCTCCACTTT